This TCR beta chain was identified in a study of OX40 agonist ivuxolimab in advanced cancers. For the study at large: Patients in the trial were receiving intravenous ivuxolimab every 2 weeks, at doses of 0.01 to 10 mg/kg.

As for this clone: No antigen is known for it.

Method: immunoSEQ multiplex PCR; TCRdb's copy keeps in-frame clones and lacks some. The sample has 45,000 to 55,000 clones, about 88% seen once. Study results and limitations: Circulating CD4+ and CD8+ T cells showed clonal expansion by week 6 at 0.1 to 3.0 mg/kg.

The CDR3 covers 16 residues. The germline V gene encodes CDR1 KGHSH and CDR2 LQKENI. The trim removed 3 bases at V and 9 bases at J, leaving 9 bases unmatched. Blood was sampled at baseline, cycle 4 day 1, and cycle 7 day 1. Specimen: CD4+ or CD8+ T cells sorted from blood, collected in a trial of the OX40 agonist ivuxolimab. This clonotype was sampled from an adult with an advanced solid tumor such as melanoma, head and neck, liver or kidney cancer. The chain employs TRBV18 and TRBJ2-1; 12 bases agree with TRBD2. The CDR3 DNA reads as TGTGCCAGCTCACCCCAACGTCTAGCGGGAGGGCGTGAGCAGTTCTTC. Residues: CASSPQRLAGGREQFF.